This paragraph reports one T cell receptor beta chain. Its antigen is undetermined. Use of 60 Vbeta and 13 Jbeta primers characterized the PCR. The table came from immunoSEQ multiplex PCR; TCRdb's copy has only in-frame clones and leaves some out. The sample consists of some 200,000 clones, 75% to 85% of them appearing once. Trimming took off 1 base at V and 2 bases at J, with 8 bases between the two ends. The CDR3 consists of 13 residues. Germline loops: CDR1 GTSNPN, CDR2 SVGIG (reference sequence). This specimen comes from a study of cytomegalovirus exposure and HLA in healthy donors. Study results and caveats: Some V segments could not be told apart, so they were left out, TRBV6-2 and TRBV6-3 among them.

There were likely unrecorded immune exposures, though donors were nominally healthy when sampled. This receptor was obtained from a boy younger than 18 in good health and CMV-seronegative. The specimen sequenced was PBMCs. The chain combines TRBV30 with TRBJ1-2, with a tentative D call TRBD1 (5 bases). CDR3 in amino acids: CAWSDDSNYGYTF. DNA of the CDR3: TGTGCCTGGAGTGACGACAGCAACTATGGCTACACCTTC. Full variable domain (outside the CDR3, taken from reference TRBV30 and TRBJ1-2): SQTIHQWPATLVQPVGSPLSLECTVEGTSNPNLYWYRQAAGRGLQLLFYSVGIGQISSEVPQNLSASRPQDRQFILSSKKLLLSDSGFYLCAWSDDSNYGYTFGSGTRLTVV.